Listed here is a single T cell receptor (beta chain). The antigen it binds to is not known. No much larger clone is present one base from it, and per-base qualities are unavailable. Between the V and J ends, shortened by 6 bases and 4 bases respectively, the junction contains 15 bases. Via the germline V gene, CDR1 is SGHTA and CDR2 FQGNSA. The CDR3 numbers 14 residues from cysteine through phenylalanine. The retained sequence is limited to the CDR3, 42 bases, with the frame set at the first base. These data come from a study of shared T cell receptors in the human thymus (dated by TCRdb to the early 2020s). In the study overall: The study investigated the way shared, self-reactive T-cell receptor alpha chains are produced in the human thymus.

The method was the immunoSEQ multiplex PCR assay. TCRdb limited this immuneACCESS table to in-frame rearrangements with V and J called. A share of clones is missing; checked studies link under half to unresolved V genes, and the rest is unexplained. This sample holds approximately 730,000 clones; approximately 85% were observed only once. The top ten hold 0.0095% to 0.013% of the sample. This same sample was also part of a study on human thymus T cells. The second paper states: In Finland, the donors were immunologically healthy infants who were having open corrective cardiac surgery for congenital heart defects. The thymus tissue came from surgical resects taken out during corrective cardiac surgery. Both the thymic and the peripheral blood repertoires appeared to show biased V and J gene segment usage. According to the related research, thymic TCR repertoires were highly overlapping among unrelated individuals. The study used 7 to 9 infant thymus samples plus four related peripheral blood samples to characterize TCR alpha and beta repertoires. Donor ages ranged from about 6 to 244 days, and the cohort comprised about six male and two female infants. Thymocytes were mechanically released from the tissue and were stored as pellets of about 9-33 million cells at -70 degrees C. Genomic DNA was extracted from frozen cell pellets with a QIAsymphony instrument. TCRB and TCRAD loci were amplified from a standardized quantity of quality-controlled genomic DNA using the immunoSEQ multiplex PCR assay. Amplicons spanned the V(D)J region at a length sufficient to cover the CDR3 and identify V and J genes. The commercial immunoSEQ service was used to sequence amplicons on an Illumina platform. Primer bias and sequencing errors were corrected using previously described methods, and TCRAD and TCRB definitions followed the IMGT database. Analysis of the repertoires was done with immunoSEQ Analyzer 3.0 and VDJTools and included basic statistics, V/J segment usage, diversity estimates, rarefaction and pairwise overlap. Diversity was estimated using the Chao1, ChaoE, Efron-Thisted, Shannon and inverse Simpson indices, and was also estimated on datasets down-sampled to the size of the smallest sample. Repertoire overlap was assessed by strict matching of CDR3 nucleotide sequence, V gene and J gene, and clustering was done by Jaccard-based multidimensional scaling. On average, thymus samples gave 750,000 to 950,000 unique TCRB clonotypes, whereas blood samples gave about 84,000.

The sequence derives from a girl less than two years old with a congenital heart defect. Donor details come from another sample of the same person, matched by shared clones. The sequenced sample was thymocytes. This chain joins TRBV7-2 to TRBJ1-2, with the D gene not confidently named. The CDR3 reads CASSLDRDFYGYTF. The nucleotide sequence is TGTGCCAGCAGTTTGGACCGGGATTTCTATGGCTACACCTTC.